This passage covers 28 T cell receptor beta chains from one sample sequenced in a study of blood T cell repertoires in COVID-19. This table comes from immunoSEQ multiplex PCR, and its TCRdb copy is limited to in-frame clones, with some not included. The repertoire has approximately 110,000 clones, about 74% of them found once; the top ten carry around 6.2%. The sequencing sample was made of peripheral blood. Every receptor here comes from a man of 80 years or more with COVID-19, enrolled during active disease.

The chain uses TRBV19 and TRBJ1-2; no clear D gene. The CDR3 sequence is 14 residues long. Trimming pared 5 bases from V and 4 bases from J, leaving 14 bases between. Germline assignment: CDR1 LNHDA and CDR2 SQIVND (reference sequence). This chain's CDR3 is CASSPSGSPYGYTF. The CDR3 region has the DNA TGTGCCAGTAGTCCTTCCGGGTCCCCCTATGGCTACACCTTC.

DNA of the CDR3: TGTGCCAGCTCCGGGACTAGCGCTACTTACTACGAGCAGTACTTC. Amino acids: CASSGTSATYYEQYF. The chain uses TRBV6-7 and TRBJ2-7, with TRBD2 matching 10 bases. TRBV6-7 is marked as an open reading frame, function uncertain. The V segment lost 8 bases and the J segment 3 bases; nucleotides outside the gene matches: 10. The CDR3 totals 15 residues.

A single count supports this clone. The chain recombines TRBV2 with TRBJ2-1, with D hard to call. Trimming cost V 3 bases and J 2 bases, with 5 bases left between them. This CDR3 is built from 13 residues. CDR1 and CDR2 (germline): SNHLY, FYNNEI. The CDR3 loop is CASSENTYNEQFF. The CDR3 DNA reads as TGTGCCAGCAGTGAGAACACCTACAATGAGCAGTTCTTC.

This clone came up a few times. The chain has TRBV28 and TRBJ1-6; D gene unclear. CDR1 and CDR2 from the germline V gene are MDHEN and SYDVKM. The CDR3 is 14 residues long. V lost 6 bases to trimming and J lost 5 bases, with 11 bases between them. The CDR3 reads CASRVLLDNSPLHF. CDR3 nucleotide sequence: TGTGCCAGCAGGGTCCTATTGGATAATTCACCCCTCCACTTT.

The CDR3, as DNA: TGTGCCAGCAGGGTTTCGCGGGAGCGAGGCACAGATACGCAGTATTTT. Amino acids: CASRVSRERGTDTQYF. The genes are TRBV2 and TRBJ2-3; 7 bases match TRBD2. In germline, CDR1 is SNHLY, CDR2 FYNNEI. The CDR3 sequence is 16 residues long. V lost 6 bases to trimming and J lost 1 base; unmatched junction nucleotides: 10.

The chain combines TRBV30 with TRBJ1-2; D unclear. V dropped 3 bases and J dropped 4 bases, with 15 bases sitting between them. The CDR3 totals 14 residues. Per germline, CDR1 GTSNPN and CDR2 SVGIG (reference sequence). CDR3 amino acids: CAWRNLRAAYGYTF. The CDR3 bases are TGTGCCTGGAGAAATTTGAGGGCAGCCTATGGCTACACCTTC.

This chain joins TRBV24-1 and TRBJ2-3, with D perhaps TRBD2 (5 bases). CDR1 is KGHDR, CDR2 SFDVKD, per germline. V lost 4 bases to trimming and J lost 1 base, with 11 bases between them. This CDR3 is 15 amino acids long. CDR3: CATSEAGPGTDTQYF. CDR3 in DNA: TGTGCCACCAGTGAGGCGGGCCCTGGCACAGATACGCAGTATTTT.

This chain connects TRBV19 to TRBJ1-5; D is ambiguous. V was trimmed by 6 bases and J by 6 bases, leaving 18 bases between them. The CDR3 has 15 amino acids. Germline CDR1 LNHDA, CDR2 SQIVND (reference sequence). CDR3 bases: TGTGCCAGTAGAACCCTCCAAGCGTATGGTCAGCCCCAGCATTTT. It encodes CASRTLQAYGQPQHF.

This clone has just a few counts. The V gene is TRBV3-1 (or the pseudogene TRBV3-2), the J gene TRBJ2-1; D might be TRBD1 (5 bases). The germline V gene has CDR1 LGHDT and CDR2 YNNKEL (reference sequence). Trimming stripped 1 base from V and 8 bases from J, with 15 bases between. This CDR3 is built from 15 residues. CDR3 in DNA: TGTGCCAGCAGCCAAGGGGGCTACGAAGGCGATGAGCAGTTCTTC. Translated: CASSQGGYEGDEQFF.

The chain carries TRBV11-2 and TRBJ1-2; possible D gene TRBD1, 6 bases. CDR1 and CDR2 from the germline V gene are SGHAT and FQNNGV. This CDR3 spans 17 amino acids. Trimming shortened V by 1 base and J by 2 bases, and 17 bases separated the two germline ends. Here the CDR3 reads CASSLGPMRGNNYGYTF. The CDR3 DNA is TGTGCCAGCAGCTTAGGCCCGATGAGGGGGAACAACTATGGCTACACCTTC. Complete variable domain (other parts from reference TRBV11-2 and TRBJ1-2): EAGVAQSPRYKIIEKRQSVAFWCNPISGHATLYWYQQILGQGPKLLIQFQNNGVVDDSQLPKDRFSAERLKGVDSTLKIQPAKLEDSAVYLCASSLGPMRGNNYGYTFGSGTRLTVV.

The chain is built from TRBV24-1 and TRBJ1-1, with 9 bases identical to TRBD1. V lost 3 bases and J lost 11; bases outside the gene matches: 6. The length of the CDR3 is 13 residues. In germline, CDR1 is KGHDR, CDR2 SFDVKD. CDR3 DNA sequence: TGTGCCACCAGTGATGAGGGACAGGGCGGCGCTTTCTTT. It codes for CATSDEGQGGAFF.

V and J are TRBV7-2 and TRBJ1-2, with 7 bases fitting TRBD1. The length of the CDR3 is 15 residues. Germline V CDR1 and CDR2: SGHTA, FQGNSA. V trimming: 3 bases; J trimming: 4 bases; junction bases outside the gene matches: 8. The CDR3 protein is CASSFRQGPIYGYTF. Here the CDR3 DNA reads TGTGCCAGCAGCTTCCGACAGGGCCCTATCTATGGCTACACCTTC. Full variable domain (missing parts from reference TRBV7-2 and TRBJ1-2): GAGVSQSPSNKVTEKGKDVELRCDPISGHTALYWYRQSLGQGLEFLIYFQGNSAPDKSGLPSDRFSAERTGGSVSTLTIQRTQQEDSAVYLCASSFRQGPIYGYTFGSGTRLTVV.

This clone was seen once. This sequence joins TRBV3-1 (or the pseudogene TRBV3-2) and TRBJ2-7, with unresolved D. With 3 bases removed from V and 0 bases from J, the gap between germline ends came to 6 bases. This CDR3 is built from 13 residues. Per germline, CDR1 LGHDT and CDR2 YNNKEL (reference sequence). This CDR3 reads CASSQADSYEQYF. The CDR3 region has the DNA TGTGCCAGCAGCCAGGCCGACTCCTACGAGCAGTACTTC.

The CDR3: CASSQARRGTPYQPQHF. The CDR3 coding sequence is TGCGCCAGCAGTCAAGCCCGTAGGGGGACACCTTATCAGCCCCAGCATTTT. This chain connects TRBV10-2 to TRBJ1-5; D is possibly TRBD1 (6 bases). This CDR3 comprises 17 residues. V dropped 5 bases and J dropped 5 bases, with 22 bases sitting between them. CDR1 is WSHSY and CDR2 is SAAADI in the germline V gene.

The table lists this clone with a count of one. The CDR3 DNA sequence: TGTGCCAGCAGTCCAGGACAGGGGTACAACGAGCAGTACTTC. Protein sequence: CASSPGQGYNEQYF. V and J are TRBV28 and TRBJ2-7; 9 nucleotides match TRBD1. The CDR3 totals 14 residues. The V gene end was trimmed by 5 bases and the J gene end by 5 bases; junction bases not matched to a gene: 7. Per the germline V gene, CDR1 is MDHEN and CDR2 is SYDVKM.

As DNA, the CDR3 is TGTGCCAGCAGTCCCGCCCCGGATCAGCCCCAGCATTTT. Protein product: CASSPAPDQPQHF. The chain links TRBV6-5 to TRBJ1-5; D is uncertain. The V and J ends lost 5 bases and 5 bases respectively, with 10 bases between them. There are 13 residues in the CDR3. Germline V CDR1 and CDR2: MNHEY, SVGAGI.

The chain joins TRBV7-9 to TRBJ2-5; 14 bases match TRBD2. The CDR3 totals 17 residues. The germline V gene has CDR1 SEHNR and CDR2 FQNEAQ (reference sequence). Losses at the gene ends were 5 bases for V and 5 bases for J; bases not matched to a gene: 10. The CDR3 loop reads CASSPRGTSGSGETQYF. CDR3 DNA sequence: TGTGCCAGCAGCCCCCGAGGGACTAGCGGGAGTGGGGAGACCCAGTACTTC.

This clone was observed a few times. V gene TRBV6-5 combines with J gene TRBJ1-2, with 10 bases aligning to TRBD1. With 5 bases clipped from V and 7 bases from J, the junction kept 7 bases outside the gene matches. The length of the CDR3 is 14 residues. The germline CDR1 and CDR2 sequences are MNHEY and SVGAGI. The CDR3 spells CASSRDRGIGGYTF. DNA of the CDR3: TGTGCCAGCAGTCGGGACAGGGGAATTGGTGGCTACACCTTC.

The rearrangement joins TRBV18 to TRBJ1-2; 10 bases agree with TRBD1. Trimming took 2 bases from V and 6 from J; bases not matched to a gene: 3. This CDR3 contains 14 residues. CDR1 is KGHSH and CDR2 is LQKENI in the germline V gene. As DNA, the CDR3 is TGTGCCAGCTCACCAGGACAGGGGGTAAATGGCTACACCTTC. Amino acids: CASSPGQGVNGYTF.

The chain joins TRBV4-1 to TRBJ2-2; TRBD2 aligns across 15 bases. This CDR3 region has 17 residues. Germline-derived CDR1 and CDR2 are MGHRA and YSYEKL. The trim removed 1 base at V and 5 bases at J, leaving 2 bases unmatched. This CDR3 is CASSQAGLAGGTGELFF. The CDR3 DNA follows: TGCGCCAGCAGCCAAGCGGGACTAGCGGGAGGTACCGGGGAGCTGTTTTTT.

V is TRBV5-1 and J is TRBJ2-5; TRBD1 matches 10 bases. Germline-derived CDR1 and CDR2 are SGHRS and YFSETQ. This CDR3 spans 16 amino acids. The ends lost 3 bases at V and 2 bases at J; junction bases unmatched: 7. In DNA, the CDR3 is TGCGCCAGCAGCTGGAACCGGGACAGGGGTCAAGAGACCCAGTACTTC. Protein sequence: CASSWNRDRGQETQYF.

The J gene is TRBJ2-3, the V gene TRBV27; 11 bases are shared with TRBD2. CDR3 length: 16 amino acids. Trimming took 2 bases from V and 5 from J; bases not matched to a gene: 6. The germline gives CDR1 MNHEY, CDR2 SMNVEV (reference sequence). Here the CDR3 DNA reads TGTGCCAGCAGTTTAAATCTAGCGGGAGGTATAGATACGCAGTATTTT. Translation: CASSLNLAGGIDTQYF.

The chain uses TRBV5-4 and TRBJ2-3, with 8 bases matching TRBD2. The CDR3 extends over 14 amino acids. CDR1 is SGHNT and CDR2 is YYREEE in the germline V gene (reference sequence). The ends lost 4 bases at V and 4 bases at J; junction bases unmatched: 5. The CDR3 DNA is TGTGCCAGCAGCATGACTAGCGACCCAGATACGCAGTATTTT. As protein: CASSMTSDPDTQYF.

The chain's CDR3 is CASSSEQGLGALHF. The DNA of the CDR3 is TGTGCCAGCAGCTCGGAACAGGGCCTAGGGGCCCTCCACTTT. The V call is TRBV7-8, the J call TRBJ1-6, with D perhaps TRBD1 (6 bases). The CDR3 has 14 amino acids. Germline loops: CDR1 SGHVS, CDR2 FQNEAQ. V was clipped by 4 bases and J by 14 bases, with 18 bases between them.

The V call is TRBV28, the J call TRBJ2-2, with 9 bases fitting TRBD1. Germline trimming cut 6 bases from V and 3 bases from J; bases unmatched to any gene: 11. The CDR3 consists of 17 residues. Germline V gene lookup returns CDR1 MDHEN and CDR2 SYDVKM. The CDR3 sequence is CASRGARDRVDTGELFF. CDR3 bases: TGTGCCAGCAGAGGAGCTCGGGACAGGGTGGACACCGGGGAGCTGTTTTTT.

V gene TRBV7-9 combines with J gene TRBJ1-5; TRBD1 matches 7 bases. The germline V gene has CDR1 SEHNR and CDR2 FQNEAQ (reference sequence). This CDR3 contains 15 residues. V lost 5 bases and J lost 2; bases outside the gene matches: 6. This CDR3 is CASSLTGTGNQPQHF. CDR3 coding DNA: TGTGCCAGCAGCCTCACCGGGACAGGCAATCAGCCCCAGCATTTT.

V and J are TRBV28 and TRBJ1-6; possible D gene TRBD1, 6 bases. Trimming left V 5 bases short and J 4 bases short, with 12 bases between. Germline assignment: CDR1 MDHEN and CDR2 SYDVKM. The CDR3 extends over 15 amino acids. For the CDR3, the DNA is TGTGCCAGCAGTGGCGAGGGGGGGTATAATTCACCCCTCCACTTT. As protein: CASSGEGGYNSPLHF.

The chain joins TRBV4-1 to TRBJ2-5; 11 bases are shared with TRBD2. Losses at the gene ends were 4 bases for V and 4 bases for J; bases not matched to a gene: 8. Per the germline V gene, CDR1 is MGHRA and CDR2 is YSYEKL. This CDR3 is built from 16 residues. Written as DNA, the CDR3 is TGCGCCAGCAGCCGAGGACTAGCGGGCGGTTCAGAGACCCAGTACTTC. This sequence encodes CASSRGLAGGSETQYF.